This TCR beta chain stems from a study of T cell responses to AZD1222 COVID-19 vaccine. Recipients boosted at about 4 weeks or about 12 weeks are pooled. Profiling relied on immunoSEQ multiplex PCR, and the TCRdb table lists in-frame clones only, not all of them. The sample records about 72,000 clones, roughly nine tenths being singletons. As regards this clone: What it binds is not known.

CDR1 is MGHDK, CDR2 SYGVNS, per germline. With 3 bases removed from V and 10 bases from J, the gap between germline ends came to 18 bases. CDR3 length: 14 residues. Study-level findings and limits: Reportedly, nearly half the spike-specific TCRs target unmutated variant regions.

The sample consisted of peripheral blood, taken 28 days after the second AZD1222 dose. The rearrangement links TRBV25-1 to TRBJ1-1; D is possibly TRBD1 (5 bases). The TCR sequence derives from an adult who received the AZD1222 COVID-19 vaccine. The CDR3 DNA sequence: TGTGCCAGCAGTGATGGGGCCCAATCGAGGGGAGCTTTCTTT. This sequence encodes CASSDGAQSRGAFF.